This T cell receptor (beta chain) comes out of a study of CD8+ T cells in alopecia areata. Study as a whole: Tofacitinib therapy took 6 to 18 months; 6 months off drug came after.

Study results and limitations: Both scalp clonality and the expanded CD8+ clones among the top 100 showed a significant decrease with tofacitinib. Links between baseline CD8+ expansion and response need larger treated cohorts.

The authors extracted RNA and reverse transcribed it into cDNA as the sequencing template. Sequencing used immunoSEQ multiplex PCR; TCRdb keeps in-frame clones, though not all of them. Among 130,000 or so clones listed, 86% were seen once. The germline V gene encodes CDR1 LGHNT and CDR2 FRNRAP. The CDR3 spans 14 residues. Trimming removed 0 bases from V and 5 bases from J, with 9 bases in between. The treatment was: oral pan-JAK inhibitor, 5-10 mg twice daily. Alopecia areata patients provided lesional scalp punch biopsies and peripheral blood, both collected for the study. Turning to this clone: Its antigen is not identified.

Sequenced here: CD8+ T cells sorted from blood, sampled at week 4, from a patient treated with tofacitinib. This TCR was recovered from a human donor with alopecia areata. The chain joins TRBV12-5 to TRBJ2-3; no firm D call. The CDR3 reads CASGLVAVEDTQYF. Written as DNA, the CDR3 is TGTGCTAGTGGTTTGGTTGCGGTCGAAGATACGCAGTATTTT.